This is a list of T cell receptor beta chains from one sample in a study of blood T cell repertoires in COVID-19. Repertoires were generated with immunoSEQ multiplex PCR, while TCRdb's copy carries only in-frame clones and drops some. The sample consists of roughly 87,000 clones, under 85% of them appearing once. Source material: peripheral blood. These receptors all stem from a woman between 65 and 79 years old with acute or convalescent COVID-19. The CDR3 runs from the conserved cysteine through the conserved F or W.

>TRBJ2-2|TRBV5-1
CASSLGPRLNTGELFF
>TRBJ1-2|TRBV20-1
CSASLDNFYGYTF
>TRBJ2-3|TRBV15
CATSIRQLDTQYF
>TRBJ2-1|TRBV10-3
CAISGEGLGGTEQFF
>TRBJ1-5|TRBV28
CASRPQVSVVQPQHF
>TRBJ2-1|TRBV7-6
CASSLGTSGGLSYNEQFF
>TRBJ2-1|TRBV30
CAWRLAGGPGNEQFF
>TRBJ1-1|TRBV11-2
CASSILTENTEAFF
>TRBJ1-1|TRBV2
CASKADPRHTEAFF
>TRBJ1-4|TRBV27
CASSPGGGTNEKLFF
>TRBJ1-5|TRBV19
CASRDGQYNQPQHF
>TRBJ1-6|TRBV10-3
CAISEENTAFNSPLHF
>TRBJ2-3|TRBV7-8
CASSLATSADTQYF
>TRBJ1-1|TRBV19
CASSIDYREDMNTEAFF
>TRBJ1-4|TRBV19
CASSGRDRGLEKLFF
>TRBJ2-2|TRBV18
CASSAVSDTYTGELFF
>TRBJ2-2|TRBV15
CATSRDRGVGELFF
>TRBJ1-2|TRBV11-2
CASRQLRRDYGYTF
>TRBJ1-2|TRBV6-2/TRBV6-3
CASSYRVLGYTF
>TRBJ2-7|TRBV11-2
CASSLGTGTYYEQYF
>TRBJ1-2|TRBV9
CASSVEEGALYGYTF
>TRBJ2-3|TRBV20-1
CSASPSGAITDTQYF
>TRBJ2-5|TRBV5-1
CASRRDTQETQYF
>TRBJ2-5|TRBV5-1
CASSSGTAQETQYF
>TRBJ1-1|TRBV7-3
CASSAVGAEAFF
>TRBJ1-2|TRBV5-6
CASITMAIGGYTF
>TRBJ1-3|TRBV9
CASSVDDIIGNTIYF
>TRBJ1-4|TRBV12-3/TRBV12-4
CASKRGEKLFF
>TRBJ1-1|TRBV6-5
CASSYDRDSSLRAFF
>TRBJ2-7|TRBV3-1/TRBV3-2
CASSHTGAYEQYF
>TRBJ2-7|TRBV6-1
CASSEAVTPRYYEQYF
>TRBJ2-2|TRBV18
CASSPQTPNTGELFF
>TRBJ2-7|TRBV28
CASSLYGSYEQYF
>TRBJ2-5|TRBV5-1
CASSLAGQSRETQYF
>TRBJ1-2|TRBV2
CASKEGLYGYTF
>TRBJ1-4|TRBV28
CASFNRGQVSTNEKLFF